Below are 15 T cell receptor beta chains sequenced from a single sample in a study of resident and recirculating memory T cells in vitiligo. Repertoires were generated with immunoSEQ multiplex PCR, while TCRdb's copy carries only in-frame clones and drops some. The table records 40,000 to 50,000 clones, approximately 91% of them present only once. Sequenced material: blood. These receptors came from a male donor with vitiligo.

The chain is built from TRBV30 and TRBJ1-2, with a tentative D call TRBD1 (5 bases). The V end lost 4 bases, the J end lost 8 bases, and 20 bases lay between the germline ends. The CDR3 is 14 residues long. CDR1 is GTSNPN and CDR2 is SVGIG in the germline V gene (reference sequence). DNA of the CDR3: TGTGCCTGGAAATTGGGGCCGCGTTTGGGGGGCTACACCTTC. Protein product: CAWKLGPRLGGYTF.

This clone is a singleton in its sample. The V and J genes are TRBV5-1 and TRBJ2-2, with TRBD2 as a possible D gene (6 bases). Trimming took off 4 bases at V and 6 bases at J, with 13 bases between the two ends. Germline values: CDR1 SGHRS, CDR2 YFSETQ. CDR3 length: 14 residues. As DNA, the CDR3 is TGCGCCAGCAGCAGTGGGGGGTACGCCGGGGAGCTGTTTTTT. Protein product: CASSSGGYAGELFF. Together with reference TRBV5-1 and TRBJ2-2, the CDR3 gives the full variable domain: KAGVTQTPRYLIKTRGQQVTLSCSPISGHRSVSWYQQTPGQGLQFLFEYFSETQRNKGNFPGRFSGRQFSNSRSEMNVSTLELGDSALYLCASSSGGYAGELFFGEGSRLTVL.

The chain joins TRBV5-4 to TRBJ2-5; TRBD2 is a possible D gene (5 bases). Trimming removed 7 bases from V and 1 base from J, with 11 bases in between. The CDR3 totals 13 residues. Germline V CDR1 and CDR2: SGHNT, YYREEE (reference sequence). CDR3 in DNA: TGTGCCAGCGGGGAGCCGGGCCAAGAGACCCAGTACTTC. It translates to CASGEPGQETQYF.

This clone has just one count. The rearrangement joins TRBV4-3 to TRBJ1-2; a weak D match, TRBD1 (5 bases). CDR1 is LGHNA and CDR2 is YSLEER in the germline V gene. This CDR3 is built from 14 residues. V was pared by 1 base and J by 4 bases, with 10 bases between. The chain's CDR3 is CASSQGGELYGYTF. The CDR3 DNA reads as TGCGCCAGCAGCCAAGGGGGGGAGCTCTATGGCTACACCTTC.

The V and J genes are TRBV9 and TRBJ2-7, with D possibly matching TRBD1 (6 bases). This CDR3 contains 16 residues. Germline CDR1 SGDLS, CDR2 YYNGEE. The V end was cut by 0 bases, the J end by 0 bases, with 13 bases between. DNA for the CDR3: TGTGCCAGCAGCGTAGGGGCAGGGGAAAGCTCCTACGAGCAGTACTTC. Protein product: CASSVGAGESSYEQYF. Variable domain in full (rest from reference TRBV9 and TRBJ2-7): DSGVTQTPKHLITATGQRVTLRCSPRSGDLSVYWYQQSLDQGLQFLIQYYNGEERAKGNILERFSAQQFPDLHSELNLSSLELGDSALYFCASSVGAGESSYEQYFGPGTRLTVT.

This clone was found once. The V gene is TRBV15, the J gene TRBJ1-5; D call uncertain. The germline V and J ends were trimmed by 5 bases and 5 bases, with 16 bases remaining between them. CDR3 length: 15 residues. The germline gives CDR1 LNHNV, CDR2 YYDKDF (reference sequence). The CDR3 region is CATSRHAEGDQPQHF. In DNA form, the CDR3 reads TGTGCCACCAGCCGACACGCTGAGGGCGATCAGCCCCAGCATTTT.

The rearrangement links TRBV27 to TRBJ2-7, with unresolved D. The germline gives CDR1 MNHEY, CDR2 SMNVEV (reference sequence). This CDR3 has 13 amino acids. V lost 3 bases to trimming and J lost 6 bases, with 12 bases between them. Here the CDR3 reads CASSFFQNSEQYF. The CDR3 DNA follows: TGTGCCAGCAGTTTTTTCCAAAATTCCGAGCAGTACTTC.

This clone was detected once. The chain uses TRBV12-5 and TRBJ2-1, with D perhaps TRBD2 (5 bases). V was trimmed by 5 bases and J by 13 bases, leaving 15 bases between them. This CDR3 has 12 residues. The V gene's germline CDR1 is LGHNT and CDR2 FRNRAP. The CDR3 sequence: CASGPDYPKQFF. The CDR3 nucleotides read TGTGCTAGTGGTCCAGACTACCCTAAACAGTTCTTC.

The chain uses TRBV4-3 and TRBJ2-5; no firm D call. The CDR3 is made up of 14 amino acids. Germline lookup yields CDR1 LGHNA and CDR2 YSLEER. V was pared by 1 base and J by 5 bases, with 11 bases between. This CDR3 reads CASSQVGLRETQYF. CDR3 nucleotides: TGCGCCAGCAGCCAAGTTGGGTTGAGGGAGACCCAGTACTTC.

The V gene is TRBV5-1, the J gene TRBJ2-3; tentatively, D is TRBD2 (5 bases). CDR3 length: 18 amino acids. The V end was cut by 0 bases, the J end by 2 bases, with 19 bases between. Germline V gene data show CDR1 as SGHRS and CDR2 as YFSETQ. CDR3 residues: CASSLAGLVNGITDTQYF. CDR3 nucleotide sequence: TGCGCCAGCAGCTTGGCCGGACTTGTAAATGGAATCACAGATACGCAGTATTTT.

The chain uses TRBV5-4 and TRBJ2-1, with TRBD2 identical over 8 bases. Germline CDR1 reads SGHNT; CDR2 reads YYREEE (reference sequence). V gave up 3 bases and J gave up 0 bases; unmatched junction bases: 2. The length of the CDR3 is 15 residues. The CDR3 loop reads CASSSRGGSYNEQFF. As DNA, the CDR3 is TGTGCCAGCAGCTCACGGGGGGGCTCCTACAATGAGCAGTTCTTC.

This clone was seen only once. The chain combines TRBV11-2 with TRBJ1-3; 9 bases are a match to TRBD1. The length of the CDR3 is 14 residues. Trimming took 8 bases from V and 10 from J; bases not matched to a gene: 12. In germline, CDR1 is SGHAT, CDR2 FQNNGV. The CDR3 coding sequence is TGTGCCAGCTCCTCGGGACAGGGATCTGGTACCATATATTTT. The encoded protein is CASSSGQGSGTIYF.

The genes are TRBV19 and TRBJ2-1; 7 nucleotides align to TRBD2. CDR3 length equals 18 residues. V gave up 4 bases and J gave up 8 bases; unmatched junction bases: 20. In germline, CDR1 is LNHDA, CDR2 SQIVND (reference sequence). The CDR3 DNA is TGTGCCAGTAGTAAGGGCAGGAAAGCTGGGGGGAGGGCCGATGAGCAGTTCTTC. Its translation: CASSKGRKAGGRADEQFF.

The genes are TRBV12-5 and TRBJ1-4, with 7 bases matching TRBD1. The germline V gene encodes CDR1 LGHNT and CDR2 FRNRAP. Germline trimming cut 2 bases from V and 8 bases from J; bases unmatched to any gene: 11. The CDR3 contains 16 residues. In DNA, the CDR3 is TGTGCTAGTGGTTTGCCCCGACAGGGAGGTTTAGAAAAACTGTTTTTT. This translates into CASGLPRQGGLEKLFF. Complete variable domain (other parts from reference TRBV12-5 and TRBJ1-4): DARVTQTPRHKVTEMGQEVTMRCQPILGHNTVFWYRQTMMQGLELLAYFRNRAPLDDSGMPKDRFSAEMPDATLATLKIQPSEPRDSAVYFCASGLPRQGGLEKLFFGSGTQLSVL.

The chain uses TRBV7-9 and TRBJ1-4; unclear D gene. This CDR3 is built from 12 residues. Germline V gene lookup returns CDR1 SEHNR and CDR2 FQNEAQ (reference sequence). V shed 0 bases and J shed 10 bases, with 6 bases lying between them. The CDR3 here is CASSLANRKLFF. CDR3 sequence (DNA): TGTGCCAGCAGCTTAGCAAATCGAAAACTGTTTTTT. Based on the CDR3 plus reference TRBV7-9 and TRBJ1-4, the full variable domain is DTGVSQNPRHKITKRGQNVTFRCDPISEHNRLYWYRQTLGQGPEFLTYFQNEAQLEKSRLLSDRFSAERPKGSFSTLEIQRTEQGDSAMYLCASSLANRKLFFGSGTQLSVL.